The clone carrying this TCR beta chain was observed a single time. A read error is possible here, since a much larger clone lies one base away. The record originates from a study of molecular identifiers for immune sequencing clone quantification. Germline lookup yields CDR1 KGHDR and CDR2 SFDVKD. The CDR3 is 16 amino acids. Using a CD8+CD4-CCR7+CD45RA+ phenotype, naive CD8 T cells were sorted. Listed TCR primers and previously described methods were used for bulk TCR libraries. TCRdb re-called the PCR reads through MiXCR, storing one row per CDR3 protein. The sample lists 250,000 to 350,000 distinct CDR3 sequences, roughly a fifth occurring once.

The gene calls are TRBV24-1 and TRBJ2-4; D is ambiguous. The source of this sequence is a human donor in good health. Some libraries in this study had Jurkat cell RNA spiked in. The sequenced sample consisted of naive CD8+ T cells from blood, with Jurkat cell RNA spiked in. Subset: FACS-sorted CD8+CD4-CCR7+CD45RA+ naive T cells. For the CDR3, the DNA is TGTGCCACCAGTGATACGGACCGCCGGTCCAAAAACATTCTGTACTTC. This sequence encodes CATSDTDRRSKNILYF.